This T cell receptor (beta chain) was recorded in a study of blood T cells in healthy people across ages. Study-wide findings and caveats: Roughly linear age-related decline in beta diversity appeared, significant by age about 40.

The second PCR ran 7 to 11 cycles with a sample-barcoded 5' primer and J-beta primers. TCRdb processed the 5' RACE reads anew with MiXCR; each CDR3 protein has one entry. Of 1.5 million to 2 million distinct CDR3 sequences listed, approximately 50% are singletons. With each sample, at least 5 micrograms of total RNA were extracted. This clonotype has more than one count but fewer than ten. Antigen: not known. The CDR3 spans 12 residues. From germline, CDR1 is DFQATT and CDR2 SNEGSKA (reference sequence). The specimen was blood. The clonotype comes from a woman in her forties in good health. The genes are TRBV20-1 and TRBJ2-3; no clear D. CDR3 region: CTALADTDTQYF. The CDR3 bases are TGCACCGCACTGGCAGACACAGATACGCAGTATTTT.